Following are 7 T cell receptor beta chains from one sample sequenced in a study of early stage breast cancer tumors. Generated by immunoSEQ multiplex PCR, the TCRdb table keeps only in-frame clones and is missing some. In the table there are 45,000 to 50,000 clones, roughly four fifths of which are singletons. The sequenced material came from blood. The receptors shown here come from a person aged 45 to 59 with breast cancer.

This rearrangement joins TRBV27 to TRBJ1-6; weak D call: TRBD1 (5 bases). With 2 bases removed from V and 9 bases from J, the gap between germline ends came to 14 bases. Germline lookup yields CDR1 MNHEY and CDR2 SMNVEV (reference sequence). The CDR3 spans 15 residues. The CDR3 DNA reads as TGTGCCAGCAGTTTAGAGAGGGGATCGGGTTCACCCCTCCACTTT. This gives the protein CASSLERGSGSPLHF.

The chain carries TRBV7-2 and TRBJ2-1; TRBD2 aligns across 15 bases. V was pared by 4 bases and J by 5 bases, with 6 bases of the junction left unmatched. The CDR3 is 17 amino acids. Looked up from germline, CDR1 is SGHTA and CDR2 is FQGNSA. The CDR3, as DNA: TGTGCCAGCAGCTATAGGACTAGCGGGGGGGCTAACAATGAGCAGTTCTTC. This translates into CASSYRTSGGANNEQFF.

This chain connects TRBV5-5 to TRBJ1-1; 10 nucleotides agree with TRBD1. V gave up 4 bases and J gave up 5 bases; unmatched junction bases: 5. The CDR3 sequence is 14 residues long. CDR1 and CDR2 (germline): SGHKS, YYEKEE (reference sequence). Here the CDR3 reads CASSTGTGVTEAFF. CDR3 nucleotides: TGTGCCAGCAGCACCGGGACAGGGGTTACTGAAGCTTTCTTT.

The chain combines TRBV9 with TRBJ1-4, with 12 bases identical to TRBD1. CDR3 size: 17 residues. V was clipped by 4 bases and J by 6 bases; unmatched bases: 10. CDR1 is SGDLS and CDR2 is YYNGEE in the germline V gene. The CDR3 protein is CASSLGQGALGDEKLFF. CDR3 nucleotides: TGTGCCAGCAGCTTGGGACAGGGGGCTCTGGGTGATGAAAAACTGTTTTTT.

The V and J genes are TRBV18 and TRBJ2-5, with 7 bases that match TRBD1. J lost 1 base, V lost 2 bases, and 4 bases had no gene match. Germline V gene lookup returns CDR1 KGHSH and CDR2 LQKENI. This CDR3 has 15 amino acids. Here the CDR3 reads CASSPKGQFQETQYF. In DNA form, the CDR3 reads TGTGCCAGCTCACCAAAGGGACAGTTCCAAGAGACCCAGTACTTC. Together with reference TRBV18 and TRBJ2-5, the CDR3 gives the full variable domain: NAGVMQNPRHLVRRRGQEARLRCSPMKGHSHVYWYRQLPEEGLKFMVYLQKENIIDESGMPKERFSAEFPKEGPSILRIQQVVRGDSAAYFCASSPKGQFQETQYFGPGTRLLVL.

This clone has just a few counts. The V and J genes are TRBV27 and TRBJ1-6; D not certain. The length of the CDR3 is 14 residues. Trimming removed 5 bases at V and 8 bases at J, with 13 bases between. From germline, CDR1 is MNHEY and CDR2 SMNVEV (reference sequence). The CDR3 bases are TGTGCCAGCAGTACGACGGTGGACTATTCACCCCTCCACTTT. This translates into CASSTTVDYSPLHF.

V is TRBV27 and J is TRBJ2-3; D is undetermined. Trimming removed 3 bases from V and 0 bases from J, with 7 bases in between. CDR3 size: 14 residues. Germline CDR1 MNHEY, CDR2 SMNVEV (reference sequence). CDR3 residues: CASSFTDSTDTQYF. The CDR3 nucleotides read TGTGCCAGCAGTTTTACAGATAGCACAGATACGCAGTATTTT.